Presented here are 20 T cell receptor beta chains from one specimen sequenced in a study of blood T cell repertoires in COVID-19. Repertoires were generated with immunoSEQ multiplex PCR, while TCRdb's copy carries only in-frame clones and drops some. Found here are about 360,000 clones, 87% of them singletons; the top ten hold approximately 1.9%. Sequencing was done on a sample of PBMCs or T cells enriched from blood (not recorded which). The receptors come from a man aged 35 to 55 in a cohort exposed to, infected with or recovered from COVID-19 (not recorded which).

The chain employs TRBV14 and TRBJ2-4; 10 bases are a match to TRBD2. This CDR3 spans 18 amino acids. V gave up 0 bases and J gave up 2 bases; unmatched junction bases: 7. The germline gives CDR1 SGHDN, CDR2 FVKESK. The CDR3 protein is CASSQDRLAGVSKNIQYF. The CDR3 DNA reads TGTGCCAGCAGCCAAGATAGGCTAGCGGGAGTTTCCAAAAACATTCAGTACTTC.

The rearrangement joins TRBV14 to TRBJ1-1, with unresolved D. This CDR3 is 12 amino acids long. CDR1 is SGHDN, CDR2 FVKESK, per germline. Deletions cut 4 bases from V and 5 bases from J, with 8 bases between. Here the CDR3 DNA reads TGTGCCAGCAGCCGCAGAGGGACTGAAGCTTTCTTT. As protein: CASSRRGTEAFF.

V usage is TRBV27 and J usage is TRBJ1-6; the D gene is possibly TRBD1 (6 bases). V shed 6 bases and J shed 10 bases, with 13 bases lying between them. The germline gives CDR1 MNHEY, CDR2 SMNVEV (reference sequence). CDR3 length: 13 amino acids. In DNA form, the CDR3 reads TGTGCCAGCAGCGACAGGACGCAATCACCCCTCCACTTT. Protein sequence: CASSDRTQSPLHF.

The V and J genes are TRBV19 and TRBJ2-1; 7 bases agree with TRBD2. This CDR3 spans 17 amino acids. Germline CDR1 is LNHDA and CDR2 is SQIVND (reference sequence). The junction had 9 bases not matched to a gene; V was cut back by 4 bases and J by 0 bases. In DNA form, the CDR3 reads TGTGCCAGTAGTACGGCCCGTGGCGGGAGCTCCTACAATGAGCAGTTCTTC. Translation: CASSTARGGSSYNEQFF.

V is TRBV16 and J is TRBJ2-1; 15 nucleotides line up with TRBD2. V trimming: 8 bases; J trimming: 7 bases; junction bases outside the gene matches: 3. CDR1 KGHSY and CDR2 FQNENV come from the germline V gene. The CDR3 consists of 14 residues. The CDR3 reads CASGGLAGGNEQFF. DNA of the CDR3: TGTGCCAGCGGCGGACTAGCGGGAGGGAATGAGCAGTTCTTC.

This clone appeared a few times. The chain uses TRBV5-1 and TRBJ2-7, with 8 nucleotides matching TRBD2. Trimming removed 4 bases from V and 3 bases from J; junction bases left unmatched: 9. Germline CDR1 is SGHRS and CDR2 is YFSETQ. This CDR3 is 15 amino acids long. CDR3 sequence (DNA): TGCGCCAGCAGCCTCTATAGCGGGAAGAACTACGAGCAGTACTTC. Amino acids: CASSLYSGKNYEQYF.

The chain links TRBV28 to TRBJ1-2; 11 nucleotides match TRBD1. Trimming took 6 bases from V and 7 from J; bases not matched to a gene: 4. This CDR3 spans 13 amino acids. Per germline, CDR1 MDHEN and CDR2 SYDVKM. The CDR3 loop reads CASRPGQGVGYTF. CDR3 bases: TGTGCCAGCAGACCGGGACAGGGGGTTGGCTACACCTTC.

This chain connects TRBV28 to TRBJ2-5; 11 positions agree with TRBD2. The CDR3 loop spans 15 amino acids. Germline CDR1 reads MDHEN; CDR2 reads SYDVKM. J lost 4 bases, V lost 5 bases, and 6 bases had no gene match. Here the CDR3 reads CASSNPGLAAETQYF. CDR3 sequence (DNA): TGTGCCAGCAGTAACCCGGGACTAGCGGCAGAGACCCAGTACTTC.

The chain combines TRBV7-2 with TRBJ2-5, with 11 nucleotides matching TRBD2. The length of the CDR3 is 18 residues. The V segment lost 2 bases and the J segment 1 base; nucleotides outside the gene matches: 9. In germline, CDR1 is SGHTA, CDR2 FQGNSA. The CDR3 region is CASSLRLAGKPGQETQYF. DNA of the CDR3: TGTGCCAGCAGCTTACGACTAGCGGGAAAACCAGGCCAAGAGACCCAGTACTTC. The whole variable domain, remainder taken from reference TRBV7-2 and TRBJ2-5, is GAGVSQSPSNKVTEKGKDVELRCDPISGHTALYWYRQSLGQGLEFLIYFQGNSAPDKSGLPSDRFSAERTGGSVSTLTIQRTQQEDSAVYLCASSLRLAGKPGQETQYFGPGTRLLVL.

The gene calls are TRBV6-5 and TRBJ2-1; weak D call: TRBD1 (5 bases). The germline V gene has CDR1 MNHEY and CDR2 SVGAGI. This CDR3 is 15 amino acids long. V was shortened by 2 bases and J by 5 bases, with 13 bases between the two germline ends. CDR3 sequence: CASSYLQERDNEQFF. The CDR3 DNA sequence: TGTGCCAGCAGTTACCTACAGGAACGGGACAATGAGCAGTTCTTC.

The chain couples TRBV30 to TRBJ1-5, with D tentatively TRBD1 (6 bases). The V and J ends lost 0 bases and 3 bases respectively, with 9 bases between them. This CDR3 is 14 amino acids long. Germline-derived CDR1 and CDR2 are GTSNPN and SVGIG (reference sequence). CDR3 nucleotide sequence: TGTGCCTGGAGTGTAGGGGACACCAATCAGCCCCAGCATTTT. Translating gives CAWSVGDTNQPQHF.

This sequence joins TRBV2 and TRBJ2-2; 7 positions match TRBD2. This CDR3 is built from 14 residues. The V gene's germline CDR1 is SNHLY and CDR2 FYNNEI. V was pared by 8 bases and J by 0 bases, with 3 bases of the junction left unmatched. The CDR3 protein is CASGGLPNTGELFF. The CDR3 bases are TGTGCCAGCGGGGGACTACCGAACACCGGGGAGCTGTTTTTT.

The chain links TRBV19 to TRBJ2-7; tentative D call: TRBD1 (6 bases). V gave up 4 bases and J gave up 0 bases, with 7 bases separating them. CDR1 and CDR2 from the germline V gene are LNHDA and SQIVND (reference sequence). This CDR3 is 13 amino acids long. CDR3 bases: TGTGCCAGTAGTACAGGGGCCTCCTACGAGCAGTACTTC. As protein: CASSTGASYEQYF.

The genes are TRBV20-1 and TRBJ2-7; no definite D call. Trimming shortened V by 3 bases and J by 5 bases, and 8 bases separated the two germline ends. This CDR3 region has 11 residues. In germline, CDR1 is DFQATT, CDR2 SNEGSKA (reference sequence). CDR3 in amino acids: CSARSFDEQYF. CDR3 bases: TGCAGTGCTAGGTCGTTTGACGAGCAGTACTTC.

The chain uses TRBV19 and TRBJ2-7, with 8 bases fitting TRBD2. The germline gives CDR1 LNHDA, CDR2 SQIVND (reference sequence). There are 16 residues in the CDR3. J gave up 3 bases and V 5 bases, and 12 bases lay outside the gene matches. CDR3 loop: CASSPEVPSGGYEQYF. CDR3 coding DNA: TGTGCCAGTAGTCCGGAGGTGCCCAGCGGGGGCTACGAGCAGTACTTC.

In regard to this clone: The sample has other DNA sequences that encode this CDR3 too. The V call is TRBV5-1, the J call TRBJ2-2, with 9 bases aligning to TRBD2. The CDR3 is 16 residues long. Trimming removed 0 bases from V and 2 bases from J; junction bases left unmatched: 2. The germline CDR1 and CDR2 sequences are SGHRS and YFSETQ. Written as DNA, the CDR3 is TGCGCCAGCAGCTTGGGACTAGCGGTTAACACCGGGGAGCTGTTTTTT. It specifies CASSLGLAVNTGELFF. Complete variable domain (other parts from reference TRBV5-1 and TRBJ2-2): KAGVTQTPRYLIKTRGQQVTLSCSPISGHRSVSWYQQTPGQGLQFLFEYFSETQRNKGNFPGRFSGRQFSNSRSEMNVSTLELGDSALYLCASSLGLAVNTGELFFGEGSRLTVL.

Details on this clone: Other DNA sequences in this specimen translate into the identical CDR3. DNA for the CDR3: TGTGCCAGCAGTTTACAGGGGGCCGGCACTGAAGCTTTCTTT. Translating it yields CASSLQGAGTEAFF. The chain recombines TRBV27 with TRBJ1-1; 8 bases are a match to TRBD1. This CDR3 spans 14 amino acids. Germline CDR1 is MNHEY and CDR2 is SMNVEV (reference sequence). V lost 2 bases, J lost 4 bases, and 3 bases stayed unmatched.

The chain couples TRBV28 to TRBJ2-5; D is perhaps TRBD2 (5 bases). With 6 bases removed from V and 0 bases from J, the gap between germline ends came to 14 bases. The germline V gene has CDR1 MDHEN and CDR2 SYDVKM. The CDR3 runs 15 residues. Here the CDR3 reads CASRGASNNQETQYF. CDR3 bases: TGTGCCAGCAGGGGAGCTAGCAATAACCAAGAGACCCAGTACTTC. The full variable domain, in which reference TRBV28 and TRBJ2-5 provide the parts outside the CDR3, is DVKVTQSSRYLVKRTGEKVFLECVQDMDHENMFWYRQDPGLGLRLIYFSYDVKMKEKGDIPEGYSVSREKKERFSLILESASTNQTSMYLCASRGASNNQETQYFGPGTRLLVL.

This clone appeared once. This chain links TRBV5-6 with TRBJ1-4; no firm D call. This CDR3 is 14 amino acids long. From germline, CDR1 is SGHDT and CDR2 YYEEEE. V was pared by 5 bases and J by 0 bases, with 8 bases between. The CDR3 loop reads CASSTTSTNEKLFF. In DNA, the CDR3 is TGTGCCAGCAGTACGACTTCAACTAATGAAAAACTGTTTTTT.

V usage is TRBV7-8 and J usage is TRBJ2-1; tentatively, D is TRBD2 (6 bases). The CDR3 runs to 16 residues. The V and J ends lost 5 bases and 3 bases respectively, with 17 bases between them. CDR1 is SGHVS, CDR2 FQNEAQ, per germline. CDR3 loop: CASSARPGTLYNEQFF. The CDR3 DNA follows: TGTGCCAGCAGCGCTCGGCCGGGGACTCTCTACAATGAGCAGTTCTTC.